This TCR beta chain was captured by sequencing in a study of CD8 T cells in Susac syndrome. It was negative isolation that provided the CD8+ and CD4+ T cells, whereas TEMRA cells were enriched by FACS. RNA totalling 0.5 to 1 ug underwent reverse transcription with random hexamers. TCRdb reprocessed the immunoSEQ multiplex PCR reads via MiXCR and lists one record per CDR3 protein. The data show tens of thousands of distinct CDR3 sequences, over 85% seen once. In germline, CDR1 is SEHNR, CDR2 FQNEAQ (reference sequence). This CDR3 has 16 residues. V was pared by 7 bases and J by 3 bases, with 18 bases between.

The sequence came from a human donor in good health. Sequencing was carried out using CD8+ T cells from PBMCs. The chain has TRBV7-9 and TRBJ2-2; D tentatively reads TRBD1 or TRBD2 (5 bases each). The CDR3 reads CASNPFGAEYTGELFF. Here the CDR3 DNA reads TGTGCCAGCAACCCATTCGGGGCAGAATACACCGGGGAGCTGTTTTTT.